The 25 T cell receptor beta chains below were found in one sample sequenced in a study of Ad26.COV2.S vaccination and SARS-CoV-2 variants. Assay used: immunoSEQ multiplex PCR; TCRdb lists only in-frame clones, some missing. The sample lists 500,000 or so clones; approximately 90% were seen once. The treatment here: about 20 received Ad26.COV2.S at low or high dose, single or two shots; 5 received placebo; per-sample allocation not given. Material that was analyzed had been drawn on day 63 after the first vaccine or placebo injection. Here the sequenced sample was peripheral blood, taken in a trial of Ad26.COV2.S vaccine versus placebo. These receptors all stem from a person aged 18-65 years who received the Ad26.COV2.S COVID-19 vaccine or a placebo.

J is TRBJ2-5 and V is TRBV30; perhaps TRBD2 as D (5 bases). The CDR3 spans 13 residues. The germline V gene encodes CDR1 GTSNPN and CDR2 SVGIG (reference sequence). V was cut by 1 base and J by 5 bases, with 11 bases left in between. CDR3 DNA sequence: TGTGCCTGGAGTGGCGGAGGATTGGAGACCCAGTACTTC. Translating gives CAWSGGGLETQYF.

The chain uses TRBV9 and TRBJ2-7, with TRBD2 identical over 10 bases. V was clipped by 0 bases and J by 3 bases; unmatched bases: 6. This CDR3 comprises 16 residues. Germline V gives CDR1 SGDLS, CDR2 YYNGEE. The CDR3 region is CASSVVPPSGSYEQYF. The CDR3 nucleotides are TGTGCCAGCAGCGTAGTCCCCCCTAGCGGGAGCTACGAGCAGTACTTC.

V gene TRBV24-1 combines with J gene TRBJ2-1; 10 nucleotides align to TRBD2. The CDR3 contains 16 residues. Germline CDR1 reads KGHDR; CDR2 reads SFDVKD. The V and J ends lost 2 bases and 8 bases, in that order; junction bases with no gene match: 8. The CDR3 DNA follows: TGTGCCACCAGTGATTCAGCGGGAGGGCCCAGGGATGAGCAGTTCTTC. Protein sequence: CATSDSAGGPRDEQFF.

This clone has just one count. The V gene is TRBV27, the J gene TRBJ1-1; no definite D call. Deletions cut 6 bases from V and 8 bases from J, with 19 bases between. The CDR3 consists of 14 residues. From germline, CDR1 is MNHEY and CDR2 SMNVEV (reference sequence). The CDR3 nucleotides read TGTGCCAGCAGGTCCAGGCCGGGGTCCGCGGAAGCTTTCTTT. Translation gives CASRSRPGSAEAFF.

V is TRBV28 and J is TRBJ2-2; D possibly corresponds to TRBD1 (6 bases). The CDR3 loop spans 14 amino acids. Looked up from germline, CDR1 is MDHEN and CDR2 is SYDVKM. Trimming shortened V by 6 bases and J by 7 bases, and 15 bases separated the two germline ends. The CDR3 spells CASRVQGVHGELFF. CDR3 in DNA: TGTGCCAGCAGGGTACAGGGCGTACACGGGGAGCTGTTTTTT.

The chain carries TRBV6-5 and TRBJ1-3, with D unresolved. V lost 2 bases, J lost 8 bases, and 13 bases lay in between. Germline lookup yields CDR1 MNHEY and CDR2 SVGAGI. The CDR3 sequence is 14 residues long. The CDR3 DNA is TGTGCCAGCAGTTACGCCCGGGAGGCCTACACCATATATTTT. Translated: CASSYAREAYTIYF.

J is TRBJ2-5 and V is TRBV4-2, with D perhaps TRBD1 (6 bases). Germline-derived CDR1 and CDR2 are LGHNA and YNFKEQ. V was clipped by 4 bases and J by 0 bases, with 15 bases between them. CDR3 size: 16 residues. This chain's CDR3 is CASSPRPWTDQETQYF. The CDR3 region has the DNA TGTGCCAGCAGCCCAAGACCCTGGACAGACCAAGAGACCCAGTACTTC.

This sequence joins TRBV4-2 and TRBJ2-1; D is perhaps TRBD2 (6 bases). The CDR3 is 15 residues long. Trimming took off 4 bases at V and 3 bases at J, with 13 bases between the two ends. Germline V CDR1 and CDR2: LGHNA, YNFKEQ. CDR3 in DNA: TGTGCCAGCAGCCGGGAGGTACGGGACTACAATGAGCAGTTCTTC. This encodes CASSREVRDYNEQFF.

This sequence joins TRBV29-1 and TRBJ2-7, with D perhaps TRBD2 (5 bases). The ends were cut back, 5 bases at V and 5 bases at J, with 16 bases in the middle. Germline V CDR1 and CDR2: SQVTM, ANQGSEA. This CDR3 is 13 amino acids long. This chain's CDR3 is CSVLLWERHEQYF. In nucleotides, the CDR3 is TGCAGCGTTCTCCTTTGGGAGCGGCACGAGCAGTACTTC.

The V gene is TRBV5-1, the J gene TRBJ2-3; a possible D gene is TRBD2 (5 bases). This CDR3 comprises 14 residues. Germline-derived CDR1 and CDR2 are SGHRS and YFSETQ. The germline V and J ends were trimmed by 0 bases and 4 bases, with 9 bases remaining between them. The CDR3, as DNA: TGCGCCAGCAGCTTGGAGGGTAGCGCAGATACGCAGTATTTT. It is translated as CASSLEGSADTQYF.

The chain joins TRBV7-9 to TRBJ1-2; 7 positions match TRBD1. Germline V gives CDR1 SEHNR, CDR2 FQNEAQ (reference sequence). Trimming took 5 bases from V and 8 from J; bases not matched to a gene: 5. The CDR3 extends over 12 amino acids. The CDR3 coding sequence is TGTGCCAGCAGCCGACAGGGACGAGGCTACACCTTC. This encodes CASSRQGRGYTF. Complete variable domain (other parts from reference TRBV7-9 and TRBJ1-2): DTGVSQNPRHKITKRGQNVTFRCDPISEHNRLYWYRQTLGQGPEFLTYFQNEAQLEKSRLLSDRFSAERPKGSFSTLEIQRTEQGDSAMYLCASSRQGRGYTFGSGTRLTVV.

The chain has TRBV19 and TRBJ2-1, with no clear D. CDR3 length: 15 residues. Trimming removed 7 bases from V and 8 bases from J, with 21 bases in between. Germline V gene sequence: CDR1 LNHDA, CDR2 SQIVND (reference sequence). The CDR3 DNA is TGTGCCAGTACGATTCTCGGTGCCCGACGGGATGAGCAGTTCTTC. This codes for CASTILGARRDEQFF.

The rearrangement joins TRBV4-1 to TRBJ2-2, with 10 bases lining up with TRBD2. This CDR3 is 18 amino acids long. Germline CDR1 is MGHRA and CDR2 is YSYEKL. The V gene end was trimmed by 0 bases and the J gene end by 0 bases; junction bases not matched to a gene: 4. CDR3 loop: CASSQEGLATANTGELFF. The CDR3 DNA follows: TGCGCCAGCAGCCAAGAGGGACTAGCGACCGCGAACACCGGGGAGCTGTTTTTT.

This clone was picked up one time. The chain combines TRBV28 with TRBJ2-1, with 9 nucleotides matching TRBD1. The CDR3 is 13 residues long. In germline, CDR1 is MDHEN, CDR2 SYDVKM. With V trimmed by 8 bases and J by 4 bases, 3 bases remained unmatched. The CDR3 coding sequence is TGTGCCAGCCGACAGGGGGTATACAATGAGCAGTTCTTC. Encoded protein: CASRQGVYNEQFF. Looking up the rest from reference TRBV28 and TRBJ2-1 gives the full variable domain: DVKVTQSSRYLVKRTGEKVFLECVQDMDHENMFWYRQDPGLGLRLIYFSYDVKMKEKGDIPEGYSVSREKKERFSLILESASTNQTSMYLCASRQGVYNEQFFGPGTRLTVL.

As regards this clone: The junction differs from germline at one of its ends, possibly a read error. In the same sample, other DNA sequences code for this CDR3. This CDR3 is CASSSTGGNQPQHF. CDR3 in DNA: TGCGCCAGCAGCTCGACAGGGGGCAATCAGCCCCAGCATTTT. V usage is TRBV7-9 and J usage is TRBJ1-5, with 8 bases lining up with TRBD1. The germline V gene encodes CDR1 SEHNR and CDR2 FQNEAQ (reference sequence). The CDR3 extends over 14 amino acids. The whole variable domain, remainder taken from reference TRBV7-9 and TRBJ1-5, is DTGVSQNPRHKITKRGQNVTFRCDPISEHNRLYWYRQTLGQGPEFLTYFQNEAQLEKSRLLSDRFSAERPKGSFSTLEIQRTEQGDSAMYLCASSSTGGNQPQHFGDGTRLSIL.

This rearrangement joins TRBV7-2 to TRBJ2-2; D may be TRBD2 (5 bases). In germline, CDR1 is SGHTA, CDR2 FQGNSA. The CDR3 is made up of 13 amino acids. The V gene lost 6 bases and the J gene lost 6 bases, with 11 bases spanning the gap. CDR3 bases: TGTGCCAGCAGTCGGGGTGGGCCCGGGGAGCTGTTTTTT. The encoded protein is CASSRGGPGELFF.

J is TRBJ2-1 and V is TRBV11-3, with TRBD2 as a possible D gene (5 bases). The germline V gene encodes CDR1 SGHNT and CDR2 YENEEA. This CDR3 is built from 13 residues. The ends were cut back, 1 base at V and 6 bases at J, with 7 bases in the middle. The chain's CDR3 is CASSLVGVNEQFF. CDR3 DNA sequence: TGTGCCAGCAGCTTAGTCGGGGTCAATGAGCAGTTCTTC.

This chain uses TRBV9 with TRBJ2-5, with 7 bases lining up with TRBD1. CDR1 and CDR2 (germline): SGDLS, YYNGEE. This CDR3 is 14 amino acids long. The V and J ends lost 0 bases and 3 bases, in that order; junction bases with no gene match: 2. In nucleotides, the CDR3 is TGTGCCAGCAGCGTAGGGGGGACAGAAGAGACCCAGTACTTC. Protein sequence: CASSVGGTEETQYF.

V gene TRBV6-5 combines with J gene TRBJ2-7; 9 nucleotides align to TRBD1. Trimming took 6 bases from V and 4 from J; bases not matched to a gene: 7. The CDR3 has 14 residues. Germline V CDR1 and CDR2: MNHEY, SVGAGI. CDR3 in DNA: TGTGCCAGCAGGCCCGGGACAGGGTGGTACGAGCAGTACTTC. Translated, it gives CASRPGTGWYEQYF.

The V call is TRBV6-6, the J call TRBJ1-5; no definite D call. The germline CDR1 and CDR2 sequences are MNHNY and SVGAGI (reference sequence). Trimming left V 3 bases short and J 5 bases short, with 11 bases between. The CDR3 spans 14 residues. DNA for the CDR3: TGTGCCAGCAGTTATGGAGGGAGGGATCAGCCCCAGCATTTT. Amino acids: CASSYGGRDQPQHF.

The chain joins TRBV14 to TRBJ2-4; the D gene is possibly TRBD1 (6 bases). V lost 4 bases, J lost 5 bases, and 12 bases lay in between. Germline CDR1 and CDR2: SGHDN and FVKESK. The CDR3 has 14 residues. The CDR3 nucleotides are TGTGCCAGCAGCCCGCCGGGACACCAAAACATTCAGTACTTC. Translation: CASSPPGHQNIQYF.

The chain carries TRBV19 and TRBJ2-2; TRBD2 aligns across 7 bases. The J segment lost 0 bases and the V segment lost 7 bases, leaving 8 bases of the junction unmatched. The germline V gene has CDR1 LNHDA and CDR2 SQIVND (reference sequence). The length of the CDR3 is 16 residues. The CDR3 protein is CASKEVAGANTGELFF. The CDR3 DNA follows: TGTGCCAGTAAAGAAGTGGCGGGAGCGAACACCGGGGAGCTGTTTTTT.

DNA of the CDR3: TGCGCCAGCAGCCAAGCTTGGGCGGGTTCCTACAATGAGCAGTTCTTC. Its translation is CASSQAWAGSYNEQFF. The chain links TRBV4-3 to TRBJ2-1, with D perhaps matching TRBD2 (5 bases). This CDR3 has 16 residues. Between the trimmed V and J ends, which lost 1 base and 1 base, there was a span of 11 bases. Germline V CDR1 and CDR2: LGHNA, YSLEER.

This clone was counted a single time. The chain couples TRBV7-8 to TRBJ2-1; weak D call: TRBD1 (7 bases). Deletions cut 4 bases from V and 5 bases from J, with 18 bases between. The CDR3 runs 16 residues. CDR1 SGHVS and CDR2 FQNEAQ come from the germline V gene. The CDR3 spells CASSSRGDSWDNEQFF. CDR3 DNA sequence: TGTGCCAGCAGCTCCAGGGGGGACTCCTGGGACAATGAGCAGTTCTTC.

The chain uses TRBV28 and TRBJ2-1, with TRBD1 identical over 8 bases. The CDR3 length is 16 residues. The germline V gene encodes CDR1 MDHEN and CDR2 SYDVKM. The V and J ends lost 1 base and 2 bases, in that order; junction bases with no gene match: 4. The CDR3 DNA reads as TGTGCCAGCAGTTTATTACAGGGGGATACCTACAATGAGCAGTTCTTC. It translates to CASSLLQGDTYNEQFF.